The 14 T cell receptor beta chains given below trace back to one sample, sequenced in a study of T cells after yellow fever vaccination. TCRdb re-derived calls from the 5' RACE reads in MiXCR, one entry per CDR3 protein. The sample includes 500,000 to 700,000 distinct CDR3 sequences, approximately 21% of them seen just once. The sequencing used PBMCs, collected 15 days after the yellow fever booster vaccination. The origin of the receptors is a man aged 30 to 39 who received the YFV17D yellow fever vaccine.

This clonotype showed up many times. V is TRBV7-2 and J is TRBJ2-1, with 11 bases lining up with TRBD2. CDR3 length equals 16 residues. V was pared by 5 bases and J by 3 bases, with 6 bases of the junction left unmatched. The germline gives CDR1 SGHTA, CDR2 FQGNSA. The CDR3 DNA sequence: TGTGCCAGCAGCCCCCCCGGACTAGCGGGCTACAATGAGCAGTTCTTC. Translation: CASSPPGLAGYNEQFF. Supplemented by reference TRBV7-2 and TRBJ2-1, the full variable domain reads GAGVSQSPSNKVTEKGKDVELRCDPISGHTALYWYRQSLGQGLEFLIYFQGNSAPDKSGLPSDRFSAERTGGSVSTLTIQRTQQEDSAVYLCASSPPGLAGYNEQFFGPGTRLTVL.

J is TRBJ1-2 and V is TRBV5-1, with TRBD1 as a possible D gene (5 bases). With 6 bases removed from V and 8 bases from J, the gap between germline ends came to 20 bases. Germline assignment: CDR1 SGHRS and CDR2 YFSETQ. The CDR3 extends over 14 amino acids. CDR3 DNA sequence: TGCGCCAGCACCCTGGTCGGGGGGGAAGGCGGCTACACCTTC. It codes for CASTLVGGEGGYTF. Variable domain in full (rest from reference TRBV5-1 and TRBJ1-2): KAGVTQTPRYLIKTRGQQVTLSCSPISGHRSVSWYQQTPGQGLQFLFEYFSETQRNKGNFPGRFSGRQFSNSRSEMNVSTLELGDSALYLCASTLVGGEGGYTFGSGTRLTVV.

This clonotype was observed a few times. The chain uses TRBV6-2 or TRBV6-3 and TRBJ2-2, with TRBD2 matching over 11 bases. The V and J ends lost 4 bases and 6 bases, in that order; junction bases with no gene match: 10. The germline V gene encodes CDR1 MNHEY and CDR2 SVGEGT. The CDR3 loop spans 17 amino acids. The CDR3 region is CASSSRRGLAASGELFF. CDR3 nucleotides: TGTGCCAGCAGTTCACGGAGGGGACTAGCGGCCTCCGGGGAGCTGTTTTTT.

This chain connects TRBV21-1 to TRBJ2-5; TRBD1 was called by the table and not checked on the DNA. TRBV21-1 represents a pseudogene. CDR3 length: 17 amino acids. The DNA of the CDR3 is TGTGCCAGCACCAAGACAGGCCGGGACAGGGGGGAAGAGACCCAGTACTTC. Translated, it gives CASTKTGRDRGEETQYF.

The table lists this clonotype with a few counts. The gene calls are TRBV11-3 and TRBJ2-5; D unresolved. Trimming removed 5 bases at V and 1 base at J, with 8 bases between. Germline values: CDR1 SGHNT, CDR2 YENEEA. CDR3 length: 13 amino acids. CDR3: CASSIRVQETQYF. As DNA, the CDR3 is TGTGCCAGCAGCATCCGGGTCCAAGAGACCCAGTACTTC.

The chain has TRBV11-2 and TRBJ2-1, with 10 bases fitting TRBD2. Germline V gene sequence: CDR1 SGHAT, CDR2 FQNNGV. The CDR3 contains 15 residues. V lost 0 bases to trimming and J lost 9 bases; unmatched junction nucleotides: 5. CDR3 loop: CASSLEPSGSGEQFF. CDR3 sequence (DNA): TGTGCCAGCAGCTTAGAACCTAGCGGGAGTGGTGAGCAGTTCTTC.

This clonotype was seen only a few times. The V and J genes are TRBV20-1 and TRBJ1-1, with 7 bases matching TRBD1. The CDR3 has 13 residues. Germline lookup yields CDR1 DFQATT and CDR2 SNEGSKA (reference sequence). The V gene end was trimmed by 6 bases and the J gene end by 5 bases; junction bases not matched to a gene: 9. CDR3 bases: TGCAGTGCGGGAAGACAGGGATATACTGAAGCTTTCTTT. Translation gives CSAGRQGYTEAFF.

This clonotype has more than one count but fewer than ten. This chain links TRBV5-6 with TRBJ1-1; 8 bases align to TRBD1. V shed 3 bases, J shed 2 bases, and the junction held 12 bases outside the gene matches. The CDR3 loop spans 17 amino acids. Germline CDR1 reads SGHDT; CDR2 reads YYEEEE. DNA of the CDR3: TGTGCCAGCAGCTCCCCACTTAGGACAGGGATCAACACTGAAGCTTTCTTT. Protein sequence: CASSSPLRTGINTEAFF.

V and J are TRBV5-6 and TRBJ1-2; tentative D call: TRBD1 (6 bases). Trimming stripped 4 bases from V and 8 bases from J, with 21 bases between. CDR1 is SGHDT and CDR2 is YYEEEE in the germline V gene. The CDR3 is made up of 15 amino acids. Here the CDR3 DNA reads TGTGCCAGCAGCCCATCACTAACAGGGCGACTGGGCTACACCTTC. Translated: CASSPSLTGRLGYTF.

The rearrangement uses TRBV15 and TRBJ2-2; D may be TRBD1 (6 bases). Trimming took 1 base from V and 4 from J, leaving 13 bases between them. The CDR3 is 16 residues long. Germline CDR1 reads LNHNV; CDR2 reads YYDKDF (reference sequence). The CDR3 loop reads CATSRGKQGGTGELFF. The CDR3 nucleotides are TGTGCCACCAGCAGAGGGAAACAGGGTGGCACCGGGGAGCTGTTTTTT.

The V and J genes are TRBV7-9 and TRBJ2-1, with 9 bases matching TRBD2. The CDR3 loop spans 16 amino acids. CDR1 and CDR2 (germline): SEHNR, FQNEAQ (reference sequence). Trimming took 5 bases from V and 8 from J; bases not matched to a gene: 13. This CDR3 reads CASSAPGTSSVHEQFF. The CDR3 DNA follows: TGTGCCAGCAGCGCTCCCGGGACTAGCAGTGTCCATGAGCAGTTCTTC.

The chain combines TRBV5-1 with TRBJ2-7; no definite D call. The V end was cut by 2 bases, the J end by 7 bases, with 19 bases between. This CDR3 comprises 15 residues. Germline V lookup: CDR1 SGHRS, CDR2 YFSETQ. CDR3 coding DNA: TGCGCCAGCAGCTTTCGATCGGACCACACTTTGGAGCAGTACTTC. Amino acid sequence: CASSFRSDHTLEQYF.

The CDR3 sequence is CATSKPPHNEQFF. The DNA for the CDR3 is TGTGCCACCTCAAAACCCCCCCACAATGAGCAGTTCTTC. J is TRBJ2-1 and V is TRBV11-2; D ambiguous. The CDR3 loop spans 13 amino acids. Per germline, CDR1 SGHAT and CDR2 FQNNGV. V shed 10 bases and J shed 5 bases, with 15 bases lying between them.

Only a few counts were recorded for this clonotype. The DNA for the CDR3 is TGTGCCAGCAGTGAATCAGTATTAGGGGGTCGGACTGAAGCTTTCTTT. Its translation is CASSESVLGGRTEAFF. The chain recombines TRBV25-1 with TRBJ1-1, with D perhaps TRBD1 (6 bases). CDR3 length: 16 amino acids. The V gene lost 1 base and the J gene lost 5 bases, with 17 bases spanning the gap. Germline V gene data show CDR1 as MGHDK and CDR2 as SYGVNS.